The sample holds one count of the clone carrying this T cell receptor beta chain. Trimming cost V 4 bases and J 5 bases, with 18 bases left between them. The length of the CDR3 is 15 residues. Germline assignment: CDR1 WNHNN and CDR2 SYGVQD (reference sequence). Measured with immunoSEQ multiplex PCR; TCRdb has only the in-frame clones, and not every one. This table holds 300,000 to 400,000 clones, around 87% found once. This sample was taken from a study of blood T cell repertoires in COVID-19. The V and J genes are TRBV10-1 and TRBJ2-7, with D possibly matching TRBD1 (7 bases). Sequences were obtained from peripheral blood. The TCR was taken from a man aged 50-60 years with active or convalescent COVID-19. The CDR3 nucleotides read TGCGCCAGCAGTGTGGGGGGCCCCACAGGGGACGAGCAGTACTTC. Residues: CASSVGGPTGDEQYF.